Listed below are T cell receptor beta chains from one sample, sequenced in a study of T-cell reconstitution after alpha-beta-depleted transplantation in children. One entry per CDR3 protein, called by TCRdb with MiXCR from the PCR reads. Of fewer than 85,000 distinct CDR3 sequences detected, 13% to 15% appear once; the ten largest clones hold around 26%. Sample: PBMCs, mostly from graft donor cells, taken 180 days after TCRalphabeta/CD19-depleted stem cell transplant. The receptors stem from a male patient aged 2 to 9 who had a stem cell transplant for acute lymphoblastic leukemia, so the T cells may come from the graft donor. The CDR3 runs from the conserved cysteine through the conserved F or W. D genes are given only for firm matches. Expanded clones get a size class; other rows say once, few or many, or leave the size out.

TRBD1 TRBJ2-7 few TRBV20-1 CSALGTGGYEQYF TGCAGTGCTCTCGGGACAGGGGGCTACGAGCAGTACTTC
NA TRBJ1-2 NA TRBV7-2 CASSLAKGGDGYTF TGTGCCAGCAGCTTAGCGAAGGGGGGGGATGGCTACACCTTC
TRBD1 TRBJ2-3 NA TRBV24-1 CATSDLRGTGEDTQYF TGTGCCACCAGTGATTTGCGGGGGACAGGGGAGGATACGCAGTATTTT
TRBD1 TRBJ2-7 few TRBV15 CATSRDRTGASYEQYF TGTGCCACCAGCAGAGATCGCACAGGGGCTTCCTACGAGCAGTACTTC
NA TRBJ1-1 few TRBV5-1 CASSGRTVNTEAFF TGCGCCAGCAGCGGAAGGACAGTGAACACTGAAGCTTTCTTT
NA TRBJ1-4 many TRBV4-3 CASSQRSYAYEKLFF TGCGCCAGCAGCCAAAGAAGTTACGCCTATGAAAAACTGTTTTTT
TRBD1 TRBJ2-7 many TRBV5-1 CASSLPGGPYEQYF TGCGCCAGCAGCTTGCCAGGGGGCCCCTACGAGCAGTACTTC
TRBD2 TRBJ2-1 NA TRBV7-2 CASSSSGTSTNEQFF TGTGCCAGCAGCTCGTCCGGGACTAGTACGAATGAGCAGTTCTTC
TRBD2 TRBJ2-7 NA TRBV5-1 CASSPVAGVGYEQYF TGCGCCAGCAGCCCAGTAGCGGGAGTAGGGTACGAGCAGTACTTC
TRBD1 TRBJ2-7 few TRBV29-1 CSVVYRGPNLTYEQYF TGCAGCGTTGTATACAGGGGCCCGAACCTTACCTACGAGCAGTACTTC
TRBD2 TRBJ2-5 few TRBV20-1 CSANSWVLAGEETQYF TGCAGTGCAAACTCTTGGGTTCTGGCGGGGGAAGAGACCCAGTACTTC
NA TRBJ1-1 NA TRBV20-1 CSATYSNTEAFF TGCAGTGCTACCTATTCGAACACTGAAGCTTTCTTT
NA TRBJ2-1 few TRBV9 CASSLSHEQFF TGTGCCAGCAGCTTAAGTCATGAGCAGTTCTTC
TRBD1 TRBJ2-4 few TRBV19 CASSISTGAKDF TGTGCCAGTAGTATCTCGACAGGGGCCAAAGACTTC
NA TRBJ2-2 NA TRBV20-1 CSARGPYDGELFF TGCAGTGCTAGGGGACCGTACGACGGGGAGCTGTTTTTT
TRBD2 TRBJ2-5 NA TRBV7-6 CASSSPLAGGMETQYF TGTGCCAGCAGCTCGCCCCTAGCGGGAGGGATGGAGACCCAGTACTTC
NA TRBJ2-5 NA TRBV11-2 CASSLGGEGSYHQRETQYF TGTGCCAGCAGCTTAGGGGGCGAGGGCAGTTACCACCAGAGAGAGACCCAGTACTTC
NA TRBJ1-4 many TRBV10-3 CAHARGEGGKLFF TGTGCCCACGCGAGGGGAGAGGGTGGAAAACTGTTTTTT
NA TRBJ2-2 NA TRBV28 CASSSGGWGHRNTGELFF TGTGCCAGCAGTTCCGGCGGGTGGGGACACAGAAACACCGGGGAGCTGTTTTTT
TRBD1 TRBJ2-2 many TRBV12-3/TRBV12-4 CASMTGGQGIPGELFF TGTGCCAGCATGACAGGGGGACAGGGGATCCCCGGGGAGCTGTTTTTT
NA TRBJ2-7 NA TRBV4-3 CASSQVHFGAYEQYF TGCGCCAGCAGCCAGGTTCATTTCGGGGCCTACGAGCAGTACTTC
NA TRBJ2-4 many TRBV5-5 CASSLAPRKGGNIQYF TGTGCCAGCAGCTTGGCGCCCAGGAAGGGTGGTAACATTCAGTACTTC
TRBD1 TRBJ2-5 NA TRBV4-2 CASSQHPGQGQETQYF TGTGCCAGCAGCCAACATCCGGGACAGGGACAAGAGACCCAGTACTTC
NA TRBJ2-3 NA TRBV6-2/TRBV6-3 CASTSRGLPGVDTQYF TGTGCCAGCACCTCCAGGGGACTCCCCGGAGTAGATACGCAGTATTTT
NA TRBJ2-2 NA TRBV11-2 CASSLVRKGNRELFF TGTGCCAGCAGCTTAGTTCGGAAGGGAAACAGGGAGCTGTTTTTT
NA TRBJ2-5 NA TRBV5-1 CASSRPTYQETQYF TGCGCCAGCAGCCGACCTACGTACCAAGAGACCCAGTACTTC
TRBD1 TRBJ1-5 few TRBV7-2 CASSLGPTGGQPQHF TGTGCCAGCAGCTTAGGGCCGACAGGGGGGCAGCCCCAGCATTTT
TRBD1 TRBJ1-2 many TRBV27 CASSLGTAGGGYTF TGTGCCAGCAGCCTCGGGACAGCTGGGGGTGGCTACACCTTC
TRBD2 TRBJ2-5 few TRBV10-3 CAISESNVGLAGGETQYF TGTGCCATCAGTGAATCAAACGTCGGACTAGCGGGAGGAGAGACCCAGTACTTC
NA TRBJ2-1 many TRBV7-3 CASSLGGGLAPYNEQFF TGTGCCAGCAGCTTGGGGGGGGGGCTAGCGCCCTACAATGAGCAGTTCTTC
NA TRBJ2-6 many TRBV20-1 CSARDLGDTAFGANVLTF TGCAGTGCTAGAGATTTAGGGGACACTGCTTTTGGGGCCAACGTCCTGACTTTC
TRBD1 TRBJ2-7 NA TRBV7-9 CASSPRDRTYEQYF TGTGCCAGCAGCCCCCGGGACAGGACCTACGAGCAGTACTTC
TRBD2 TRBJ2-7 few TRBV7-9 CASSSTSGRASYEQYF TGTGCCAGCAGCTCCACTAGCGGGAGGGCCTCCTACGAGCAGTACTTC
TRBD1 TRBJ2-5 NA TRBV28 CASSPDRVRETQYF TGTGCCAGCAGTCCTGACAGGGTCCGGGAGACCCAGTACTTC
TRBD2 TRBJ2-3 NA TRBV5-5 CASSLFSGTTDTQYF TGTGCCAGCAGCTTGTTTAGCGGGACCACAGATACGCAGTATTTT
NA TRBJ2-1 NA TRBV7-2 CASSPRGFYNEQFF TGTGCCAGCAGCCCGAGGGGGTTTTACAATGAGCAGTTCTTC
TRBD1 TRBJ1-1 NA TRBV20-1 CSARTQGESTEAFF TGCAGTGCTAGAACTCAGGGGGAGAGCACTGAAGCTTTCTTT
NA TRBJ2-5 few TRBV7-6 CASSSRQQETQYF TGTGCCAGCAGCTCGAGACAGCAAGAGACCCAGTACTTC
NA TRBJ2-7 many TRBV5-1 CASSSPTGIHEQYF TGCGCCAGCAGCTCCCCTACAGGGATCCACGAGCAGTACTTC
NA TRBJ1-2 NA TRBV7-2 CASSLRPTDGGYTF TGTGCCAGCAGCTTAAGGCCGACAGATGGTGGCTACACCTTC
NA TRBJ1-3 NA TRBV30 CAWSVPGSGNTIYF TGTGCCTGGAGTGTACCCGGTTCTGGAAACACCATATATTTT
NA TRBJ2-2 NA TRBV5-1 CASSTLTGELFF TGCGCCAGCAGCACTCTCACCGGGGAGCTGTTTTTT
TRBD1 TRBJ1-1 once TRBV27 CASSLTGGWTEAFF TGTGCCAGCAGTCTTACAGGGGGGTGGACTGAAGCTTTCTTT
NA TRBJ2-7 many TRBV29-1 CSVRDSRAYEQYF TGCAGCGTGCGGGACTCCCGGGCCTACGAGCAGTACTTC
NA TRBJ1-2 NA TRBV12-3/TRBV12-4 CASVGPRTLGTGYTF TGTGCCAGCGTCGGCCCCCGGACATTGGGAACCGGCTACACCTTC
NA TRBJ2-3 few TRBV7-8 CASSPKRHTQYF TGTGCCAGCAGCCCCAAGAGGCACACGCAGTATTTT
TRBD1 TRBJ2-7 NA TRBV10-3 CAAGQVSYEQYF TGTGCCGCCGGACAGGTCTCCTACGAGCAGTACTTC
NA TRBJ2-3 NA TRBV11-1 CASSKWGFTDTQYF TGTGCCAGCAGTAAATGGGGCTTCACAGATACGCAGTATTTT
NA TRBJ2-5 many TRBV20-1 CSAHRGLETQYF TGCAGTGCGCACAGAGGGTTAGAGACCCAGTACTTC
TRBD2 TRBJ2-3 few TRBV20-1 CSAKMGGTDTQYF TGCAGTGCTAAAATGGGGGGGACAGATACGCAGTATTTT
NA TRBJ1-6 NA TRBV7-6 CASSRTETEVNSPLHF TGTGCCAGCAGTCGAACGGAGACAGAGGTCAATTCACCCCTCCACTTT
NA TRBJ1-5 few TRBV6-1 CASRWGVTESQPQHF TGTGCCAGCAGGTGGGGGGTCACGGAGAGTCAGCCCCAGCATTTT
TRBD1 TRBJ2-2 few TRBV6-5 CASSYRQGNTGELFF TGTGCCAGCAGTTACCGACAGGGGAACACCGGGGAGCTGTTTTTT